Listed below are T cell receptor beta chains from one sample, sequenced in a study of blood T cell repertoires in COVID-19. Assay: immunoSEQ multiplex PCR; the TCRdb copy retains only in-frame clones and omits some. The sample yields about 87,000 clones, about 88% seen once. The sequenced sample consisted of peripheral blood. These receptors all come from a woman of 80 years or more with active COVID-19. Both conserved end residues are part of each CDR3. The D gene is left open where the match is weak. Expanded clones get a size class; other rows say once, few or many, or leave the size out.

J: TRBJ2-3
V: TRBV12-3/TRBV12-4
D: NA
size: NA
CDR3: CASGGDTQYF
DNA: TGTGCCAGTGGCGGAGATACGCAGTATTTT

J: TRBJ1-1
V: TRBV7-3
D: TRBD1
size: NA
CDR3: CASSRTGNTEAFF
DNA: TGTGCCAGCAGCCGGACAGGAAACACTGAAGCTTTCTTT

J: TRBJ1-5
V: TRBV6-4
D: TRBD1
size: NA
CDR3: CASTLSGDRGIQPQHF
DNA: TGTGCCAGCACCCTATCCGGCGACAGGGGGATTCAGCCCCAGCATTTT

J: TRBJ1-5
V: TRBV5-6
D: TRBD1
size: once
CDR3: CASSFQRQGGGNQPQHF
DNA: TGTGCCAGCAGCTTCCAGCGACAGGGCGGGGGGAATCAGCCCCAGCATTTT

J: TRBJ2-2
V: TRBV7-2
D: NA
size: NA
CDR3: CASSLLPRGEGELFF
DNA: TGTGCCAGCAGCCTCCTCCCCAGGGGCGAAGGGGAGCTGTTTTTT

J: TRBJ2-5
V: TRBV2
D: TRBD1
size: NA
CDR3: CASSGGQGETQYF
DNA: TGTGCCAGCAGCGGTGGACAGGGAGAGACCCAGTACTTC

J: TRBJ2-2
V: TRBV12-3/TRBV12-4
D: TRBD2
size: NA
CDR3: CASRPSGGELFF
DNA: TGTGCCAGCAGACCTAGCGGTGGGGAGCTGTTTTTT

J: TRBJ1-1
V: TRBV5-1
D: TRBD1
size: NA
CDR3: CASSNPGQGASAFF
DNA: TGCGCCAGCAGCAATCCGGGACAGGGGGCCTCAGCTTTCTTT

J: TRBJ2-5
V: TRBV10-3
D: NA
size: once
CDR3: CAINSDRQETQYF
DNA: TGTGCCATCAACAGCGACAGACAAGAGACCCAGTACTTC

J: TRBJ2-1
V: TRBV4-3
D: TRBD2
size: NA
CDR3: CASSQEAGGTLNEQFF
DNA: TGCGCCAGCAGCCAGGAAGCGGGAGGGACCCTCAATGAGCAGTTCTTC

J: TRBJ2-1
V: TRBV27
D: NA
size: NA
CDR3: CASRFPTELCYNEQFF
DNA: TGTGCCAGCAGGTTCCCGACCGAACTATGCTACAATGAGCAGTTCTTC

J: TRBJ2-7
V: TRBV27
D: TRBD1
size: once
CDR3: CASRPGDSLSYEQYF
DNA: TGTGCCAGCAGGCCAGGGGACAGCCTCTCCTACGAGCAGTACTTC

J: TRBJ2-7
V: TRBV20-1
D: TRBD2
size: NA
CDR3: CSASLAGDEQYF
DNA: TGCAGTGCTAGTCTAGCGGGAGACGAGCAGTACTTC

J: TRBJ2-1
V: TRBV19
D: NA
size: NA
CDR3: CASSLLGLASENEQFF
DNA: TGTGCCAGTAGTCTCCTGGGACTCGCCTCTGAAAATGAGCAGTTCTTC

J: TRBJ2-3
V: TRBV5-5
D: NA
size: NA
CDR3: CASSLEGGPWGRDTDTQYF
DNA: TGTGCCAGCAGCTTGGAGGGGGGCCCCTGGGGGAGGGACACAGATACGCAGTATTTT

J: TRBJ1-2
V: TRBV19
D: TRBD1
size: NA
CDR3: CASSPPTGGVYGYTF
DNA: TGTGCCAGTAGTCCCCCGACAGGGGGCGTCTATGGCTACACCTTC

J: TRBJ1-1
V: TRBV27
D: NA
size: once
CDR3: CASSHYRDTEAFF
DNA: TGTGCCAGCAGTCACTACAGGGACACTGAAGCTTTCTTT

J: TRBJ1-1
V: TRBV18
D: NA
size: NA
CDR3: CASSQVGDTEAFF
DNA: TGTGCCAGCTCACAGGTGGGAGACACTGAAGCTTTCTTT

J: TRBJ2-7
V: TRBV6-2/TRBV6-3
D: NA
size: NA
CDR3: CASSSSREQYF
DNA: TGTGCCAGCAGTTCTAGCCGGGAGCAGTACTTC

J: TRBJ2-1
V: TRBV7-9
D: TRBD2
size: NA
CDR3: CASSWDTSGLPSYNEQFF
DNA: TGTGCCAGCAGCTGGGATACTAGCGGGCTCCCCTCCTACAATGAGCAGTTCTTC

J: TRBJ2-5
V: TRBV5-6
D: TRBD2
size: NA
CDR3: CASSLGASGRYQETQYF
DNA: TGTGCCAGCAGCTTGGGGGCTAGCGGGAGGTACCAAGAGACCCAGTACTTC

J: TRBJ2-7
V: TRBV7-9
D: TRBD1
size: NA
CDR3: CASSSGQFYEQYF
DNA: TGTGCCAGCAGCTCGGGACAGTTCTACGAGCAGTACTTC

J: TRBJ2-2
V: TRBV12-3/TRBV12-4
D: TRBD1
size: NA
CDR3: CASSLTGVGELFF
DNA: TGTGCCAGCAGTTTAACAGGGGTCGGGGAGCTGTTTTTT

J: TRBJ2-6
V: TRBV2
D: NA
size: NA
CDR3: CASSVGTMNLAGANVLTF
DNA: TGTGCCAGCAGTGTAGGGACAATGAACTTGGCTGGGGCCAACGTCCTGACTTTC

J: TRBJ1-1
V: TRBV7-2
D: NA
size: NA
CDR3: CASSLGQMNTEAFF
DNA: TGTGCCAGCAGCTTAGGACAGATGAACACTGAAGCTTTCTTT

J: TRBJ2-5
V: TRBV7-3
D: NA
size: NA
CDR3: CASSSQAGGTQYF
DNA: TGTGCCAGCAGCTCACAGGCCGGCGGGACCCAGTACTTC

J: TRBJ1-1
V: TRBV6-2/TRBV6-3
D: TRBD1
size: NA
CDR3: CASSYTATGVRTEAFF
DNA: TGTGCCAGCAGTTACACCGCCACAGGGGTCCGAACTGAAGCTTTCTTT

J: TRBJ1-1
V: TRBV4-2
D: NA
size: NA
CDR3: CASSQDLGTEAFF
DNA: TGTGCCAGCAGCCAAGATCTCGGCACTGAAGCTTTCTTT

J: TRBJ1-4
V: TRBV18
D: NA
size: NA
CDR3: CASSHGRDEKLFF
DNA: TGTGCCAGCTCTCATGGCAGGGATGAAAAACTGTTTTTT

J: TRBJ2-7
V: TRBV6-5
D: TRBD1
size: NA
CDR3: CASNPRDRGIYEQYF
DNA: TGTGCCAGCAACCCCCGGGACAGGGGAATCTACGAGCAGTACTTC

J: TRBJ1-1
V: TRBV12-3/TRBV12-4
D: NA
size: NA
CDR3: CASSLQGRVGAFF
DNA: TGTGCCAGCAGTTTACAGGGTCGAGTGGGGGCTTTCTTT

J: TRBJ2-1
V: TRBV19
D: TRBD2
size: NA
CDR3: CASRGLAGASSYNEQFF
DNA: TGTGCCAGTAGGGGACTAGCGGGTGCCTCTTCCTACAATGAGCAGTTCTTC

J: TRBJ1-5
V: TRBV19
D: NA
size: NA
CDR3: CASSLSPYSNQPQHF
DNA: TGTGCCAGTAGTCTTAGTCCTTATAGCAATCAGCCCCAGCATTTT

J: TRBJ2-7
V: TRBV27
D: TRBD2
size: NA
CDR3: CASSLSLAGGYEQYF
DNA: TGTGCCAGCAGCCTGAGTTTGGCGGGGGGCTACGAGCAGTACTTC

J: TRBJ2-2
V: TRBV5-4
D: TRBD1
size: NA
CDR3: CASTRGGTGNTGELFF
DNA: TGTGCCAGCACCCGGGGCGGGACAGGGAACACCGGGGAGCTGTTTTTT

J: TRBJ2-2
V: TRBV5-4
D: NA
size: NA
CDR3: CASSSLRSGLNTGELFF
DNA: TGTGCCAGCAGCTCCCTGAGGTCGGGACTCAACACCGGGGAGCTGTTTTTT

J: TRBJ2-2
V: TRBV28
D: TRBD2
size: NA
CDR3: CASSLLAGTGELFF
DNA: TGTGCCAGCAGTTTGCTAGCGGGGACCGGGGAGCTGTTTTTT

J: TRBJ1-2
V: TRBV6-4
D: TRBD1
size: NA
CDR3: CASSDSVTGSYGYTF
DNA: TGTGCCAGCAGTGACTCAGTGACAGGGAGCTATGGCTACACCTTC

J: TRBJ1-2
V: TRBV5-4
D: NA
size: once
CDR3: CASSLGSRGGSGYTF
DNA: TGTGCCAGCAGCTTGGGGAGTCGGGGGGGATCTGGCTACACCTTC

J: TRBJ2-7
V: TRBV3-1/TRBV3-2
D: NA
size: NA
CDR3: CASSQDSWEPYEQYF
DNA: TGTGCCAGCAGCCAAGATTCGTGGGAGCCCTACGAGCAGTACTTC

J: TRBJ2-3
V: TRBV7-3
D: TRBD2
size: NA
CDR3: CASSPLAGVPDTQYF
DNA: TGTGCCAGCAGCCCCCTAGCGGGAGTCCCAGATACGCAGTATTTT

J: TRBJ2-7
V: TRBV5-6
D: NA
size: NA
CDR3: CASSSWGAEQYF
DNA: TGTGCCAGCAGCTCCTGGGGCGCCGAGCAGTACTTC

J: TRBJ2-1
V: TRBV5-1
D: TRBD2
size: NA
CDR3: CASSPGTSGVPYNEQFF
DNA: TGCGCCAGCAGTCCCGGGACTAGCGGGGTCCCCTACAATGAGCAGTTCTTC

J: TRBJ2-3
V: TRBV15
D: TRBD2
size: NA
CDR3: CATSRAGLAGGRLGTDTQYF
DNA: TGTGCCACCAGCAGAGCAGGCCTAGCGGGAGGGAGGTTGGGCACAGATACGCAGTATTTT

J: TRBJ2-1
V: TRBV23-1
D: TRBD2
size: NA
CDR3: CASSPPRRLAVSEVGNEQFF
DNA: TGCGCCAGCAGCCCACCCCGGCGGCTAGCGGTCTCTGAGGTCGGGAATGAGCAGTTCTTC

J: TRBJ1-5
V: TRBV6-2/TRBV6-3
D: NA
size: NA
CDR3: CASSYHRDWDVEHF
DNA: TGTGCCAGCAGTTATCACCGGGACTGGGACGTGGAGCATTTT

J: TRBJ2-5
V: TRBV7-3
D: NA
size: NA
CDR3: CASSLYTGETQYF
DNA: TGTGCCAGCAGCTTATATACGGGAGAGACCCAGTACTTC